This T cell receptor beta chain emerged from a study of cytomegalovirus exposure and HLA in healthy donors. Study observations and caveats: Presence/absence analyses supposed approximately even sequencing depth among donors.

The CDR3 has 13 residues. V was shortened by 5 bases and J by 7 bases, with 13 bases between the two germline ends. Germline lookup yields CDR1 SGDLS and CDR2 YYNGEE. Turning to this clone: The antigen is undetermined.

This PCR relied on a set of 60 Vbeta primers and 13 Jbeta primers. The data were produced by immunoSEQ multiplex PCR, yet TCRdb's version contains in-frame clones alone and is incomplete. The sample contains 110,000 or so clones, roughly three quarters of which appear only once. This clonotype was sampled from a man aged 25 to 45 in good health and CMV-seronegative. J is TRBJ1-5 and V is TRBV9, with D maybe TRBD1 (5 bases). The sample taken for sequencing was PBMCs. In nucleotides, the CDR3 is TGTGCCAGCAGTCCTCACCAGGGACAGCCCCAGCATTTT. This gives the protein CASSPHQGQPQHF.